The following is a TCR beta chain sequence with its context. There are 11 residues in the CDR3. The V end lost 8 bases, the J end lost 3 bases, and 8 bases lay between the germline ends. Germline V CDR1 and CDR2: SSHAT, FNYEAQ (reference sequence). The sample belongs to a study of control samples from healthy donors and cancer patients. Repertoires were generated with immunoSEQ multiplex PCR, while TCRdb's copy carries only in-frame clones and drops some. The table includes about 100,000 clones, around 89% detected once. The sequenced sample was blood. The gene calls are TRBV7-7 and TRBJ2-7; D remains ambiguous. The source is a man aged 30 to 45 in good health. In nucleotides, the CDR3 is TGTGCCAGCGCAATGAACTACGAGCAGTACGTC. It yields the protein CASAMNYEQYV.